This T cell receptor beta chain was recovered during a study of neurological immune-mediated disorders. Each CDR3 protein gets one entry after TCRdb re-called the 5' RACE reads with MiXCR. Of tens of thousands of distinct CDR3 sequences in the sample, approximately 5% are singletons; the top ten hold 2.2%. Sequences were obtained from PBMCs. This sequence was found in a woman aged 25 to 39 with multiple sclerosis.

Here the CDR3 DNA reads TGCGCCAGCAGCTTCGAGGGAGAGCCCCACGGGGAGCTGTTTTTT. As protein: CASSFEGEPHGELFF. The V call is TRBV5-1, the J call TRBJ2-2, with D possibly TRBD2 on 5 matching bases. Per germline, CDR1 SGHRS and CDR2 YFSETQ. The CDR3 spans 15 residues. V was trimmed by 2 bases and J by 7 bases, leaving 15 bases between them.